This T cell receptor (beta chain) is from a study of vaccination and CD4 T cells after COVID-19. Study background: Six males and four females, two Hispanic, made up the convalescents.

V was clipped by 3 bases and J by 1 base; unmatched bases: 3. The CDR3 is 17 amino acids. CDR1 and CDR2 (germline): SEHNR, FQNEAQ (reference sequence). A word on this clonotype: Its target is unknown.

Treatment of the sample: roughly nine-day PBMC culture with coronavirus spike peptide pools or control peptides (ViraFEST assay). The Oncomine TCR Beta short-read assay generated sequence data from the DNA of cultured CD4+ T cells. A single record per CDR3 protein comes from TCRdb applying MiXCR to the PCR reads. The table lists tens of thousands of distinct CDR3 sequences, 67% of them singletons. The sequence was obtained from a human donor who received a COVID-19 vaccine. The sequenced sample was CD4+ T cells from blood, cultured in vitro, obtained after SARS-CoV-2 vaccination. The J gene is TRBJ2-6, the V gene TRBV7-9; 10 nucleotides align to TRBD1. The CDR3 sequence is CASSLWTGGSGANVLTF. DNA for the CDR3: TGTGCCAGCAGCTTGTGGACAGGGGGATCTGGGGCCAACGTCCTGACTTTC.